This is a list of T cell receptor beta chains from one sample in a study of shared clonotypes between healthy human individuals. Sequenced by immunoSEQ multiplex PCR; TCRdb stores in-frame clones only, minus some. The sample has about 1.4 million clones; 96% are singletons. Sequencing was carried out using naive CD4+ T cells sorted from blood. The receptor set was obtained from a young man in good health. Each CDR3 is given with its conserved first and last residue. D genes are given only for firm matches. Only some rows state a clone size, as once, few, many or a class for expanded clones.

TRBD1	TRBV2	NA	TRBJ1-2	TGTGCCAGCAGTGAAGCGGGGGGGACAGGCTATGGCTACACCTTC	CASSEAGGTGYGYTF
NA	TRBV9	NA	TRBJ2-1	TGTGCCAGCAGCATTGGAGGTTCCTACAATGAGCAGTTCTTC	CASSIGGSYNEQFF
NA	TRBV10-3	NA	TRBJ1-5	TGTGCCATCAGTGATGGGAATCAGCCCCAGCATTTT	CAISDGNQPQHF
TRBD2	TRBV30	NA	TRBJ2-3	TGTGGTAGCGGGAGATCCACAGATACGCAGTATTTT	CGSGRSTDTQYF
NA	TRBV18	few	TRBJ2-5	TGTGCCAGCTCACCACCGAGCCTTAGGGAGACCCAGTACTTC	CASSPPSLRETQYF
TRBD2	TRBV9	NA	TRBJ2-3	TGTGCCACTTCCCGAGCGGGACTTACAGATACGCAGTATTTT	CATSRAGLTDTQYF
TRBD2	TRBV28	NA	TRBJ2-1	TGTGCCAGCAAACCGGGGGGCTCCTACAATGAGCAGTTCTTC	CASKPGGSYNEQFF
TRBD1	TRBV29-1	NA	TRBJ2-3	TGCAGCGTTGCTAAGGGGGCCGGGGATACGCAGTATTTT	CSVAKGAGDTQYF
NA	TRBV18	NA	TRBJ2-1	TGTGCCAGCTCACCCCTACAGCCTCCCGTCGGCAATGAGCAGTTCTTC	CASSPLQPPVGNEQFF
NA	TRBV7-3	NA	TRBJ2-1	TGTGCCAGCAGCTTTATGGCGGAAAATGAGCAGTTCTTC	CASSFMAENEQFF
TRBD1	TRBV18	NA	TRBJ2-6	TGTGCCAGCTCACTTCAAGGGGGCGGGGCCAACGTCCTGACTTTC	CASSLQGGGANVLTF